A single sample gave rise to the 27 T cell receptor beta chains below, sequenced in a study of T cell responses to AZD1222 COVID-19 vaccine. The protocol was immunoSEQ multiplex PCR, while the TCRdb copy is restricted to in-frame clones and leaves out a portion. The data hold 95,000 or so clones, with roughly nine tenths observed a single time. The specimen comprised peripheral blood, sampled on day 0 of MenACWY control vaccination. These receptor sequences come from an adult in good health.

This clone was seen a handful of times. The chain combines TRBV27 with TRBJ2-7, with no clear D. The germline V gene encodes CDR1 MNHEY and CDR2 SMNVEV (reference sequence). The CDR3 covers 16 residues. The ends were cut back, 2 bases at V and 2 bases at J, with 16 bases in the middle. The CDR3 DNA follows: TGTGCCAGCAGTTTAGAGCCTTCCGCGGTCCCCTACGAGCAGTACTTC. Encoded protein: CASSLEPSAVPYEQYF.

The chain joins TRBV7-2 to TRBJ1-2; no clear D gene. Between the trimmed V and J ends, which lost 1 base and 3 bases, there was a span of 6 bases. Germline V gene sequence: CDR1 SGHTA, CDR2 FQGNSA. The CDR3 extends over 13 amino acids. CDR3 DNA: TGTGCCAGCAGCTTAGGGACGGACTATGGCTACACCTTC. Its translation: CASSLGTDYGYTF.

The chain recombines TRBV25-1 with TRBJ1-4; TRBD1 matches 7 bases. Trimming took 6 bases from V and 8 from J; bases not matched to a gene: 6. The CDR3 totals 13 residues. Germline V gene lookup returns CDR1 MGHDK and CDR2 SYGVNS. The DNA of the CDR3 is TGTGCCAGCAGCAGACAGGGAGGAGAAAAACTGTTTTTT. Its translation: CASSRQGGEKLFF.

The chain combines TRBV4-1 with TRBJ1-4; TRBD1 matches at 9 bases. Germline values: CDR1 MGHRA, CDR2 YSYEKL. V lost 1 base, J lost 7 bases, and 4 bases stayed unmatched. This CDR3 region has 15 residues. CDR3 amino acids: CASSQVDRGGEKLFF. CDR3 DNA: TGCGCCAGCAGCCAAGTTGACAGGGGGGGTGAAAAACTGTTTTTT.

Here the CDR3 reads CASSKADRPHQPQHF. The CDR3 DNA reads as TGTGCCAGTAGTAAAGCAGACAGGCCACATCAGCCCCAGCATTTT. J is TRBJ1-5 and V is TRBV19; tentative D call: TRBD1 (6 bases). The CDR3 has 15 residues. The V and J ends lost 4 bases and 5 bases respectively, with 15 bases between them. CDR1 LNHDA and CDR2 SQIVND come from the germline V gene (reference sequence).

The chain recombines TRBV27 with TRBJ1-1; possibly TRBD1 for D (6 bases). The germline V gene encodes CDR1 MNHEY and CDR2 SMNVEV (reference sequence). The CDR3 loop spans 13 amino acids. Deletions cut 5 bases from V and 1 base from J, with 8 bases between. The CDR3 coding sequence is TGTGCCAGCAGTAGGACAGCGAACACTGAAGCTTTCTTT. Encoded protein: CASSRTANTEAFF.

The chain couples TRBV29-1 to TRBJ1-1; unclear D gene. V dropped 5 bases and J dropped 3 bases, with 13 bases sitting between them. The CDR3 loop spans 13 amino acids. CDR1 and CDR2 from the germline V gene are SQVTM and ANQGSEA. The CDR3 sequence is CSVHLMADTEAFF. CDR3 nucleotides: TGCAGCGTTCACCTCATGGCGGACACTGAAGCTTTCTTT.

This clone was counted a single time. The J gene is TRBJ2-1, the V gene TRBV2; D is perhaps TRBD2 (6 bases). Per germline, CDR1 SNHLY and CDR2 FYNNEI. The CDR3 totals 16 residues. Deletions cut 2 bases from V and 0 bases from J, with 11 bases between. CDR3 protein: CASSESWRDSYNEQFF. The CDR3 DNA sequence: TGTGCCAGCAGTGAATCGTGGCGGGACTCCTACAATGAGCAGTTCTTC. The entire variable domain, with the rest obtained from reference TRBV2 and TRBJ2-1, is as follows: EPEVTQTPSHQVTQMGQEVILRCVPISNHLYFYWYRQILGQKVEFLVSFYNNEISEKSEIFDDQFSVERPDGSNFTLKIRSTKLEDSAMYFCASSESWRDSYNEQFFGPGTRLTVL.

The chain combines TRBV5-1 with TRBJ2-7, with D possibly being TRBD1 or TRBD2 (5 bases each). The germline gives CDR1 SGHRS, CDR2 YFSETQ. This CDR3 spans 14 amino acids. Trimming removed 4 bases from V and 5 bases from J, with 16 bases in between. The CDR3 coding sequence is TGCGCCAGCAGCGGACGTTTGGGGGTGGACGAGCAGTACTTC. Translating gives CASSGRLGVDEQYF.

The rearrangement joins TRBV7-8 to TRBJ1-5, with D maybe TRBD1 (5 bases). The germline CDR1 and CDR2 sequences are SGHVS and FQNEAQ. The V and J ends lost 7 bases and 1 base respectively, with 14 bases between them. This CDR3 spans 15 amino acids. CDR3 sequence reads: CASNIGRGSNQPQHF. For the CDR3, the DNA is TGTGCCAGCAACATAGGGAGGGGCAGCAATCAGCCCCAGCATTTT.

The chain combines TRBV11-2 with TRBJ2-2, with D unresolved. V dropped 5 bases and J dropped 1 base, with 5 bases sitting between them. The CDR3 extends over 13 amino acids. The germline CDR1 and CDR2 sequences are SGHAT and FQNNGV. This CDR3 is CASSPGNTGELFF. The CDR3 nucleotides read TGTGCCAGCAGCCCCGGGAACACCGGGGAGCTGTTTTTT.

V usage is TRBV19 and J usage is TRBJ1-6, with a tentative D call TRBD1 (5 bases). Germline V gene lookup returns CDR1 LNHDA and CDR2 SQIVND (reference sequence). There are 18 residues in the CDR3. V lost 4 bases and J 0 bases, leaving 16 bases between the germline ends. CDR3 sequence reads: CASSTGTAWGSYNSPLHF. The CDR3 nucleotides are TGTGCCAGTAGTACAGGGACGGCCTGGGGCTCCTATAATTCACCCCTCCACTTT.

The chain is built from TRBV4-3 and TRBJ1-5; D is possibly TRBD1 (6 bases). V gave up 1 base and J gave up 6 bases, with 10 bases separating them. The CDR3 consists of 14 residues. Germline V gene lookup returns CDR1 LGHNA and CDR2 YSLEER. The CDR3 protein is CASSQATGRQPQHF. In DNA form, the CDR3 reads TGCGCCAGCAGCCAAGCGACAGGACGTCAGCCCCAGCATTTT.

V gene TRBV29-1 combines with J gene TRBJ1-1; D gene ambiguous. This CDR3 has 12 residues. V gave up 6 bases and J gave up 1 base, with 9 bases separating them. Germline lookup yields CDR1 SQVTM and CDR2 ANQGSEA. CDR3 loop: CSVKHGNTEAFF. CDR3 sequence (DNA): TGCAGCGTGAAACACGGGAACACTGAAGCTTTCTTT.

CDR3 sequence reads: CAWDRGLQETQYF. For the CDR3, the DNA is TGTGCCTGGGACAGGGGGCTCCAAGAGACCCAGTACTTC. The rearrangement uses TRBV30 and TRBJ2-5; 10 bases are shared with TRBD1. CDR1 and CDR2 (germline): GTSNPN, SVGIG (reference sequence). The junction had 1 base not matched to a gene; V was cut back by 5 bases and J by 1 base. CDR3 length: 13 residues.

The rearrangement uses TRBV7-9 and TRBJ1-4; no reliable D call. Trimming took 1 base from V and 2 from J, leaving 8 bases between them. The CDR3 is made up of 15 amino acids. Germline values: CDR1 SEHNR, CDR2 FQNEAQ (reference sequence). The CDR3 spells CASSLGEVTNEKLFF. Written as DNA, the CDR3 is TGTGCCAGCAGCTTAGGGGAGGTGACTAATGAAAAACTGTTTTTT.

The J gene is TRBJ2-5, the V gene TRBV7-2, with 7 nucleotides matching TRBD2. This CDR3 contains 17 residues. J was trimmed by 5 bases and V by 3 bases; bases with no gene match: 15. Germline V gives CDR1 SGHTA, CDR2 FQGNSA. The CDR3 loop is CASSLMASGQKRETQYF. The CDR3 DNA reads as TGTGCCAGCAGCTTGATGGCTAGCGGACAAAAGCGGGAGACCCAGTACTTC. Looking up the rest from reference TRBV7-2 and TRBJ2-5 gives the full variable domain: GAGVSQSPSNKVTEKGKDVELRCDPISGHTALYWYRQSLGQGLEFLIYFQGNSAPDKSGLPSDRFSAERTGGSVSTLTIQRTQQEDSAVYLCASSLMASGQKRETQYFGPGTRLLVL.

The chain combines TRBV2 with TRBJ1-6; TRBD1 matches 7 bases. The CDR3 has 15 amino acids. J gave up 6 bases and V 6 bases, and 8 bases lay outside the gene matches. CDR1 is SNHLY and CDR2 is FYNNEI in the germline V gene. The CDR3 DNA reads TGTGCCAGCAGATCTACCGGGACAGTTAATTCACCCCTCCACTTT. This gives the protein CASRSTGTVNSPLHF.

This chain uses TRBV7-3 with TRBJ2-1; perhaps D is TRBD1 or TRBD2 (6 bases each). Trimming left V 5 bases short and J 8 bases short, with 16 bases between. The CDR3 is 14 amino acids. Per the germline V gene, CDR1 is SGHTA and CDR2 is FQGTGA. CDR3 loop: CASSTSGGMDEQFF. In DNA form, the CDR3 reads TGTGCCAGCAGCACTTCCGGGGGCATGGATGAGCAGTTCTTC.

In DNA, the CDR3 is TGTGCCAGCTCACGGCCCATCGATGAGCAGTTCTTC. Residues: CASSRPIDEQFF. The rearrangement uses TRBV18 and TRBJ2-1; no firm D call. V shed 4 bases and J shed 8 bases, with 9 bases lying between them. The CDR3 is 12 residues long. Germline CDR1 and CDR2: KGHSH and LQKENI.

This chain uses TRBV29-1 with TRBJ1-4; 7 bases are a match to TRBD1. With 7 bases clipped from V and 7 bases from J, the junction kept 9 bases outside the gene matches. The CDR3 spans 13 residues. Germline lookup yields CDR1 SQVTM and CDR2 ANQGSEA. CDR3 protein: CSGKQGLGEKLFF. In nucleotides, the CDR3 is TGCAGCGGAAAACAGGGGTTAGGTGAAAAACTGTTTTTT.

In DNA form, the CDR3 reads TGTGCCAGCAGTGACCCCCCAGGGGGCGCTTACAATGAGCAGTTCTTC. This sequence encodes CASSDPPGGAYNEQFF. The chain carries TRBV6-4 and TRBJ2-1; 8 bases match TRBD1. V lost 2 bases to trimming and J lost 4 bases; unmatched junction nucleotides: 7. Germline V CDR1 and CDR2: MRHNA, SNTAGT. The CDR3 spans 16 residues.

The chain has TRBV28 and TRBJ1-3; D is possibly TRBD1 (5 bases). Germline lookup yields CDR1 MDHEN and CDR2 SYDVKM. The CDR3 length is 16 residues. Trimming took 8 bases from V and 0 from J, leaving 17 bases between them. The CDR3 protein is CASHGSGGGSGNTIYF. CDR3 bases: TGTGCCAGCCATGGCAGTGGGGGGGGCTCTGGAAACACCATATATTTT.

The chain carries TRBV19 and TRBJ2-2; TRBD2 matches at 8 bases. This CDR3 has 13 residues. Germline assignment: CDR1 LNHDA and CDR2 SQIVND (reference sequence). V lost 9 bases and J lost 1; bases outside the gene matches: 1. The DNA of the CDR3 is TGTGCCAGCCGGGGGGGGAACACCGGGGAGCTGTTTTTT. This codes for CASRGGNTGELFF.

The V gene is TRBV7-9, the J gene TRBJ1-6, with D hard to call. CDR1 SEHNR and CDR2 FQNEAQ come from the germline V gene (reference sequence). The CDR3 loop spans 12 amino acids. Trimming removed 8 bases at V and 7 bases at J, with 9 bases between. CDR3 amino acids: CASGRANSPLHF. DNA for the CDR3: TGTGCCAGCGGGAGGGCGAATTCACCCCTCCACTTT.

DNA for the CDR3: TGTGCCAGCAGCTCCGTACGGGACAGAGGGATCGGCTACACCTTC. This gives the protein CASSSVRDRGIGYTF. J is TRBJ1-2 and V is TRBV11-2, with TRBD1 matching 7 bases. V dropped 4 bases and J dropped 8; count of bases not matched to a gene: 13. The CDR3 has 15 amino acids. Germline CDR1 SGHAT, CDR2 FQNNGV.

The chain is built from TRBV27 and TRBJ1-6; D is ambiguous. The CDR3 covers 14 residues. Trimming stripped 4 bases from V and 9 bases from J, with 13 bases between. CDR1 is MNHEY and CDR2 is SMNVEV in the germline V gene (reference sequence). The CDR3 nucleotides read TGTGCCAGCAGTTCTGGATCTGAACCTTCACCCCTCCACTTT. Its protein product is CASSSGSEPSPLHF.